This T cell receptor (beta chain) came from a study of T cells after yellow fever vaccination. CDR1 MGHRA and CDR2 YSYEKL come from the germline V gene. Trimming at V came to 4 bases and at J to 5 bases, leaving 5 bases not matched to a gene. CDR3 length: 14 residues. Researchers made TCR cDNA using 5'RACE template switching, and this step added a universal primer site and UMIs. TCRdb reprocessed the 5' RACE reads with MiXCR, giving one entry per CDR3 protein. The sample has about 500,000 distinct CDR3 sequences; about a sixth are singletons. General study points: Clones from primary vaccination mostly reappeared after the booster (roughly 95% CD4, around 90% CD8).

With respect to this clonotype: Its antigen remains unknown.

The sample was PBMCs, taken about 5 days after the first yellow fever vaccination. This TCR derives from a man aged 18 to 29 who received the YFV17D yellow fever vaccine. The genes are TRBV4-1 and TRBJ1-5; 7 positions match TRBD1. This chain's CDR3 is CASSRTGEDQPQHF. The CDR3 bases are TGCGCCAGCAGCCGAACAGGGGAGGATCAGCCCCAGCATTTT.